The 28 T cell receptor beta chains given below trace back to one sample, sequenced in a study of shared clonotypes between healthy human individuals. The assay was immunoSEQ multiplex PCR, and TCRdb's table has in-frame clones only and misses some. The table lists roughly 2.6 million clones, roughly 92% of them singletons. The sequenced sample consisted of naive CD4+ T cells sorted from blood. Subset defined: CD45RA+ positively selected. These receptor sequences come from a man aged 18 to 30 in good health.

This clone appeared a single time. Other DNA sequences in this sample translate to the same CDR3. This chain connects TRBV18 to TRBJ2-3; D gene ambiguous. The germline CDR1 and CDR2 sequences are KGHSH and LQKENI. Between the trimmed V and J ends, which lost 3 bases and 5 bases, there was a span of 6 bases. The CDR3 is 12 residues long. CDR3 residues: CASSPWGDTQYF. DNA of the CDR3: TGTGCCAGCTCACCCTGGGGAGATACGCAGTATTTT.

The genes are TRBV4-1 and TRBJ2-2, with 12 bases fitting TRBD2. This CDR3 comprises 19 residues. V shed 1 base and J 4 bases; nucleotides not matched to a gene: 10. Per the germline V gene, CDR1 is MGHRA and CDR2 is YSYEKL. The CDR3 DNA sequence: TGCGCCAGCAGCCAAGCTATAGCTAGCGGGAGGGCAAGCACCGGGGAGCTGTTTTTT. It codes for CASSQAIASGRASTGELFF.

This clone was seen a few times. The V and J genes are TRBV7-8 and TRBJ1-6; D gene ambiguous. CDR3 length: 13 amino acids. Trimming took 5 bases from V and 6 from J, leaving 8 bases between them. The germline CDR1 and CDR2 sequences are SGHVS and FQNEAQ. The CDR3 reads CASSSGGNSPLHF. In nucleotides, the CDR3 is TGTGCCAGCAGCAGTGGAGGTAATTCACCCCTCCACTTT.

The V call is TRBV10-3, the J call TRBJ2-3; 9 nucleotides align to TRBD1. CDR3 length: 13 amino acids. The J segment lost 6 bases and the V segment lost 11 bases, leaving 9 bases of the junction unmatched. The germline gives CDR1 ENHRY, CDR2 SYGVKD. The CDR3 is CAAGTGRVDTQYF. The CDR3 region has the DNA TGTGCCGCCGGGACAGGGCGCGTGGATACGCAGTATTTT.

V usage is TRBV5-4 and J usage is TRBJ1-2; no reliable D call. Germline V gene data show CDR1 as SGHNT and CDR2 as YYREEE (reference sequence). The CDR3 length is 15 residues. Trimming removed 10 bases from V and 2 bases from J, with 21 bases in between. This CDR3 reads CADTPKAGVNYGYTF. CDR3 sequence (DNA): TGTGCCGACACCCCCAAGGCTGGGGTGAACTATGGCTACACCTTC.

CDR3 sequence: CASSDGTGRNNEQFF. CDR3 nucleotide sequence: TGCGCCAGCAGCGATGGGACAGGGCGAAACAATGAGCAGTTCTTC. The J gene is TRBJ2-1, the V gene TRBV5-1; 9 bases align to TRBD1. V lost 4 bases and J lost 5; bases outside the gene matches: 7. This CDR3 region has 15 residues. The germline V gene has CDR1 SGHRS and CDR2 YFSETQ.

The CDR3 DNA follows: TGTGCCTGGAGTGTGGACCCGCGCTTATCACCCCTCCACTTT. Translating it yields CAWSVDPRLSPLHF. The V and J genes are TRBV30 and TRBJ1-6, with D unclear. Trimming took 0 bases from V and 10 from J, leaving 13 bases between them. This CDR3 has 14 residues. Per germline, CDR1 GTSNPN and CDR2 SVGIG (reference sequence).

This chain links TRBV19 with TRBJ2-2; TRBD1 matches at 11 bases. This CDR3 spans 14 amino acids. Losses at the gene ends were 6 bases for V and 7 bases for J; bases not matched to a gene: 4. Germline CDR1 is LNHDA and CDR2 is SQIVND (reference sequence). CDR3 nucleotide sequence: TGTGCCAGTAGGGGACAGGGGGTCATCGGGGAGCTGTTTTTT. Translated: CASRGQGVIGELFF.

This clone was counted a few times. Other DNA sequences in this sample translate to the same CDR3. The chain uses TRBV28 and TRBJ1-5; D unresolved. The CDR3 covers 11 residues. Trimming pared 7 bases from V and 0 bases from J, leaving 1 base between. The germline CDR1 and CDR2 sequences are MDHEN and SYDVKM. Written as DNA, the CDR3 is TGTGCCAGCACTAGCAATCAGCCCCAGCATTTT. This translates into CASTSNQPQHF.

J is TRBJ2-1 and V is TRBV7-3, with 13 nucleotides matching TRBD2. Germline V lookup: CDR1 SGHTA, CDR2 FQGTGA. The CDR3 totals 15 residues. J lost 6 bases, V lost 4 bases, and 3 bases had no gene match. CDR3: CASSWGLAGINEQFF. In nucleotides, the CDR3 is TGTGCCAGCAGCTGGGGACTAGCGGGGATCAATGAGCAGTTCTTC.

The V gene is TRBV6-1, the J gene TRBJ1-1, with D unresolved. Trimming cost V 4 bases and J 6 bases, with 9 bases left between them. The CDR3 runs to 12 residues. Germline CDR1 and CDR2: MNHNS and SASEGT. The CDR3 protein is CASSATVPEAFF. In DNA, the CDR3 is TGTGCCAGCAGTGCGACGGTACCTGAAGCTTTCTTT.

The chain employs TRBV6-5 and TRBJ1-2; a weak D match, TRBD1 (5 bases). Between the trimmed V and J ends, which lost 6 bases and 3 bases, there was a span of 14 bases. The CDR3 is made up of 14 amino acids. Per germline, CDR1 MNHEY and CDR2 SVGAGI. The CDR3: CASSRGAGYYGYTF. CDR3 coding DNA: TGTGCCAGCAGCCGAGGGGCGGGCTACTATGGCTACACCTTC.

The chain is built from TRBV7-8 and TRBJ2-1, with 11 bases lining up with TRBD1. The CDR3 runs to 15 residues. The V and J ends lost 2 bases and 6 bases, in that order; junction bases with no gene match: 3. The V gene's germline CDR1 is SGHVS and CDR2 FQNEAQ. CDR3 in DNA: TGTGCCAGCAGCTTACTTGGGACAGGGGGCAATGAGCAGTTCTTC. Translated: CASSLLGTGGNEQFF.

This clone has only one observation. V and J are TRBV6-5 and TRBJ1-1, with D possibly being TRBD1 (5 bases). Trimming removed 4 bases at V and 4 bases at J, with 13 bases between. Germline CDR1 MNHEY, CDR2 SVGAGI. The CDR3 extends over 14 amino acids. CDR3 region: CASSSLGGGTEAFF. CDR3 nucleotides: TGTGCCAGCAGTTCCCTGGGGGGAGGCACTGAAGCTTTCTTT.

The CDR3 sequence is CASSEPSAGGEAFF. Written as DNA, the CDR3 is TGTGCCAGCAGTGAACCTTCAGCCGGCGGTGAAGCTTTCTTT. This chain connects TRBV25-1 to TRBJ1-1; D is undetermined. V was clipped by 2 bases and J by 7 bases, with 14 bases between them. This CDR3 is built from 14 residues. The germline V gene encodes CDR1 MGHDK and CDR2 SYGVNS.

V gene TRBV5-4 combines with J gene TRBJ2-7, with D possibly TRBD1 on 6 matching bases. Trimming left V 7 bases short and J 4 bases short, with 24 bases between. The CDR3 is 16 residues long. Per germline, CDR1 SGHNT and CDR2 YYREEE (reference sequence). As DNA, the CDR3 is TGTGCCAGCTATCCCGGCGAAGGGACACCGGGATACGAGCAGTACTTC. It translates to CASYPGEGTPGYEQYF.

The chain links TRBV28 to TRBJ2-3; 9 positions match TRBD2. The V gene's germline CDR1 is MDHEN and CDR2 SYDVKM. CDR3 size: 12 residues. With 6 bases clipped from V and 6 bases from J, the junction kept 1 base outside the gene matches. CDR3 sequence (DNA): TGTGCCAGCAGCAGCGGGGGGGATACGCAGTATTTT. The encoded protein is CASSSGGDTQYF.

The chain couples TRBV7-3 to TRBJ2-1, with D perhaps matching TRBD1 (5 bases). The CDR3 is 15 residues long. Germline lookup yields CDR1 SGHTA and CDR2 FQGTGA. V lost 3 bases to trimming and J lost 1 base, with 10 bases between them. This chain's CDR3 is CASSFVGASYNEQFF. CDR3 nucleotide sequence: TGTGCCAGCAGCTTCGTAGGGGCATCCTACAATGAGCAGTTCTTC.

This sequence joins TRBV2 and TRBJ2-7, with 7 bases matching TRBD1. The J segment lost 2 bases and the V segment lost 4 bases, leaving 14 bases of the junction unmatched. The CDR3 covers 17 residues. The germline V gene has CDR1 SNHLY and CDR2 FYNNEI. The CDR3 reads CASSGDSSRIGPYEQYF. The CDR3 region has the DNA TGTGCCAGCAGTGGGGACAGTTCGAGGATAGGCCCCTACGAGCAGTACTTC.

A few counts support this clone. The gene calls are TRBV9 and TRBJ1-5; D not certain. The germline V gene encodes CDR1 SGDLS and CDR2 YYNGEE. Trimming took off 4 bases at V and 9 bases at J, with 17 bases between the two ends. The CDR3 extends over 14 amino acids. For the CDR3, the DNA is TGTGCCAGCAGCCCGAGCCTGGGTGTGGGGCCCCAGCATTTT. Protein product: CASSPSLGVGPQHF.

The CDR3 DNA sequence: TGCGCCAGCAGCTTGGTGCAGAAAGAGACCCAGTACTTC. This translates into CASSLVQKETQYF. This chain uses TRBV5-1 with TRBJ2-5; no clear D gene. V was shortened by 0 bases and J by 3 bases, with 6 bases between the two germline ends. This CDR3 spans 13 amino acids. Germline CDR1 SGHRS, CDR2 YFSETQ.

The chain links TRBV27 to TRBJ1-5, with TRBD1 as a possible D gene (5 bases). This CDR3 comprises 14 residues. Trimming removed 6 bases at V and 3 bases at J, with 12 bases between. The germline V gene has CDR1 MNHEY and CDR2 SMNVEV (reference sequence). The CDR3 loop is CASSTEGPNQPQHF. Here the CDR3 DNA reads TGTGCCAGCAGCACCGAGGGGCCCAATCAGCCCCAGCATTTT.

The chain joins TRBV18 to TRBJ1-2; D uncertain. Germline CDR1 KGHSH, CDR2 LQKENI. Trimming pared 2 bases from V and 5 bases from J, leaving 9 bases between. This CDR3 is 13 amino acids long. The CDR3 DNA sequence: TGTGCCAGCTCACCATTACATGGGTATGGCTACACCTTC. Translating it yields CASSPLHGYGYTF.

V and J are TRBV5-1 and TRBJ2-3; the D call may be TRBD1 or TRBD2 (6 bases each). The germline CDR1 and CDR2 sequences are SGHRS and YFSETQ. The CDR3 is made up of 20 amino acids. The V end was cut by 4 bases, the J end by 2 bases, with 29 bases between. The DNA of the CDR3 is TGCGCCAGCAGCGAAACAGTCACAAGGGTAACGGGGGCCCCCACAGATACGCAGTATTTT. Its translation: CASSETVTRVTGAPTDTQYF. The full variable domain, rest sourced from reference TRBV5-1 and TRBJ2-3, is KAGVTQTPRYLIKTRGQQVTLSCSPISGHRSVSWYQQTPGQGLQFLFEYFSETQRNKGNFPGRFSGRQFSNSRSEMNVSTLELGDSALYLCASSETVTRVTGAPTDTQYFGPGTRLTVL.

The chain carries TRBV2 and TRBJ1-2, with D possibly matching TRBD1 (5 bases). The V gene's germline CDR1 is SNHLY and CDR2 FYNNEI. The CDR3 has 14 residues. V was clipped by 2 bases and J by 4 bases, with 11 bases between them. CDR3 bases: TGTGCCAGCAGTGAATCCAGGGTCGGCTATGGCTACACCTTC. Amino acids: CASSESRVGYGYTF.

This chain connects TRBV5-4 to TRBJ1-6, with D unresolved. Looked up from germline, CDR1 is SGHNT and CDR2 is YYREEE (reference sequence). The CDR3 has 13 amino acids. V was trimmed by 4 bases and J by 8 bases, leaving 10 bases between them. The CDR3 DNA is TGTGCCAGCAGCCCAGATTCGGATTCACCCCTCCACTTT. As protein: CASSPDSDSPLHF.

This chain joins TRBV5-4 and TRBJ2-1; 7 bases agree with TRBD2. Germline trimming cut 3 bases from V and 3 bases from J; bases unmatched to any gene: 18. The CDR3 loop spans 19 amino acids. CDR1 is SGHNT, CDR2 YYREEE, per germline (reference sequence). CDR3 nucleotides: TGTGCCAGCAGCTCTGCAGTCTGGCCAGAGCGGGGTGTCTACAATGAGCAGTTCTTC. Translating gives CASSSAVWPERGVYNEQFF.

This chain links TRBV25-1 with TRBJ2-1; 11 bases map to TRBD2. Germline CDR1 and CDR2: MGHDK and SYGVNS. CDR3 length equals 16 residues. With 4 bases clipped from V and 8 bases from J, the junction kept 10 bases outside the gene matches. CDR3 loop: CASSADLAGGLDEQFF. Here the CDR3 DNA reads TGTGCCAGCAGTGCGGACCTAGCGGGGGGCCTCGATGAGCAGTTCTTC. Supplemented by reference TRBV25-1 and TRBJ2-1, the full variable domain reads EADIYQTPRYLVIGTGKKITLECSQTMGHDKMYWYQQDPGMELHLIHYSYGVNSTEKGDLSSESTVSRIRTEHFPLTLESARPSHTSQYLCASSADLAGGLDEQFFGPGTRLTVL.